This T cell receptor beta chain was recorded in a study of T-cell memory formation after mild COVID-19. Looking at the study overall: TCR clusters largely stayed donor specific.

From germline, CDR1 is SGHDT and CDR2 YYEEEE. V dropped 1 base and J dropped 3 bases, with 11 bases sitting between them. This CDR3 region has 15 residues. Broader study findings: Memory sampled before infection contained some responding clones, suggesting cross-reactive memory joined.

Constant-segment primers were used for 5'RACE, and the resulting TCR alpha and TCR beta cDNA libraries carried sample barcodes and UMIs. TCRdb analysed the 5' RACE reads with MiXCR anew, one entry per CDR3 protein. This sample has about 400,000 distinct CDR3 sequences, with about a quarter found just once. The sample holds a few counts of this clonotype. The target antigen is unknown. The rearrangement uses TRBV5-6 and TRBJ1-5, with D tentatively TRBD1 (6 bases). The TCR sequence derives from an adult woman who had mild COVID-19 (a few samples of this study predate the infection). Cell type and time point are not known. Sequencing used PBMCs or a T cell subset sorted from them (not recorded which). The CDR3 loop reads CASSLTGQINQPQHF. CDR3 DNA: TGTGCCAGCAGCTTGACCGGACAGATCAATCAGCCCCAGCATTTT.